These 3 T cell receptor beta chains share one sample of origin, sequenced in a study of breast tumors, draining lymph nodes, adjacent tissues. Axillary draining lymph nodes of breast cancer patients supplied the node samples. MiXCR, applied by TCRdb to the multiplex PCR reads, yields one record per CDR3 protein. Of about 200,000 distinct CDR3 sequences in the sample, roughly 31% were seen once. The specimen sequenced was axillary lymph node tissue. The receptors come from a female donor with breast cancer. Some clones in this sample may be carry-over from other donors' samples.

A note on this clonotype: It may be a read error: a sequence one base away is much more abundant. The chain combines TRBV11-2 with TRBJ2-7; 9 bases fit TRBD1. Germline V gene lookup returns CDR1 SGHAT and CDR2 FQNNGV. The trim removed 6 bases at V and 3 bases at J, leaving 6 bases unmatched. This CDR3 contains 14 residues. CDR3 sequence (DNA): TGTGCCAGCAGAGCCACGACAGGGGGCTACGAGCAGTACTTC. Its translation is CASRATTGGYEQYF.

This clonotype has a count of ten or more. The V call is TRBV7-9, the J call TRBJ2-7; TRBD1 matches 10 bases. Per the germline V gene, CDR1 is SEHNR and CDR2 is FQNEAQ (reference sequence). There are 14 residues in the CDR3. V lost 4 bases, J lost 7 bases, and 7 bases stayed unmatched. The CDR3 sequence is CASSSRQGAREQYF. The CDR3 coding sequence is TGTGCCAGCAGCTCCCGACAGGGGGCAAGGGAGCAGTACTTC.

Concerning this clonotype: With a much larger clone just one base away, this may be a read error. No conserved phenylalanine or tryptophan is present at the end of the CDR3, so a read error is the likely explanation. The chain combines TRBV6-5 with TRBJ2-7; 7 nucleotides agree with TRBD2. The CDR3 contains 15 residues. The J segment lost 3 bases and the V segment lost 0 bases, leaving 5 bases of the junction unmatched. Germline-derived CDR1 and CDR2 are MNHEY and SVGAGI. In DNA form, the CDR3 reads TGTGCCAGCAGTTACTCCTTAGGGGAGGGCTACGAGCAGTACCTC. As protein: CASSYSLGEGYEQYL.